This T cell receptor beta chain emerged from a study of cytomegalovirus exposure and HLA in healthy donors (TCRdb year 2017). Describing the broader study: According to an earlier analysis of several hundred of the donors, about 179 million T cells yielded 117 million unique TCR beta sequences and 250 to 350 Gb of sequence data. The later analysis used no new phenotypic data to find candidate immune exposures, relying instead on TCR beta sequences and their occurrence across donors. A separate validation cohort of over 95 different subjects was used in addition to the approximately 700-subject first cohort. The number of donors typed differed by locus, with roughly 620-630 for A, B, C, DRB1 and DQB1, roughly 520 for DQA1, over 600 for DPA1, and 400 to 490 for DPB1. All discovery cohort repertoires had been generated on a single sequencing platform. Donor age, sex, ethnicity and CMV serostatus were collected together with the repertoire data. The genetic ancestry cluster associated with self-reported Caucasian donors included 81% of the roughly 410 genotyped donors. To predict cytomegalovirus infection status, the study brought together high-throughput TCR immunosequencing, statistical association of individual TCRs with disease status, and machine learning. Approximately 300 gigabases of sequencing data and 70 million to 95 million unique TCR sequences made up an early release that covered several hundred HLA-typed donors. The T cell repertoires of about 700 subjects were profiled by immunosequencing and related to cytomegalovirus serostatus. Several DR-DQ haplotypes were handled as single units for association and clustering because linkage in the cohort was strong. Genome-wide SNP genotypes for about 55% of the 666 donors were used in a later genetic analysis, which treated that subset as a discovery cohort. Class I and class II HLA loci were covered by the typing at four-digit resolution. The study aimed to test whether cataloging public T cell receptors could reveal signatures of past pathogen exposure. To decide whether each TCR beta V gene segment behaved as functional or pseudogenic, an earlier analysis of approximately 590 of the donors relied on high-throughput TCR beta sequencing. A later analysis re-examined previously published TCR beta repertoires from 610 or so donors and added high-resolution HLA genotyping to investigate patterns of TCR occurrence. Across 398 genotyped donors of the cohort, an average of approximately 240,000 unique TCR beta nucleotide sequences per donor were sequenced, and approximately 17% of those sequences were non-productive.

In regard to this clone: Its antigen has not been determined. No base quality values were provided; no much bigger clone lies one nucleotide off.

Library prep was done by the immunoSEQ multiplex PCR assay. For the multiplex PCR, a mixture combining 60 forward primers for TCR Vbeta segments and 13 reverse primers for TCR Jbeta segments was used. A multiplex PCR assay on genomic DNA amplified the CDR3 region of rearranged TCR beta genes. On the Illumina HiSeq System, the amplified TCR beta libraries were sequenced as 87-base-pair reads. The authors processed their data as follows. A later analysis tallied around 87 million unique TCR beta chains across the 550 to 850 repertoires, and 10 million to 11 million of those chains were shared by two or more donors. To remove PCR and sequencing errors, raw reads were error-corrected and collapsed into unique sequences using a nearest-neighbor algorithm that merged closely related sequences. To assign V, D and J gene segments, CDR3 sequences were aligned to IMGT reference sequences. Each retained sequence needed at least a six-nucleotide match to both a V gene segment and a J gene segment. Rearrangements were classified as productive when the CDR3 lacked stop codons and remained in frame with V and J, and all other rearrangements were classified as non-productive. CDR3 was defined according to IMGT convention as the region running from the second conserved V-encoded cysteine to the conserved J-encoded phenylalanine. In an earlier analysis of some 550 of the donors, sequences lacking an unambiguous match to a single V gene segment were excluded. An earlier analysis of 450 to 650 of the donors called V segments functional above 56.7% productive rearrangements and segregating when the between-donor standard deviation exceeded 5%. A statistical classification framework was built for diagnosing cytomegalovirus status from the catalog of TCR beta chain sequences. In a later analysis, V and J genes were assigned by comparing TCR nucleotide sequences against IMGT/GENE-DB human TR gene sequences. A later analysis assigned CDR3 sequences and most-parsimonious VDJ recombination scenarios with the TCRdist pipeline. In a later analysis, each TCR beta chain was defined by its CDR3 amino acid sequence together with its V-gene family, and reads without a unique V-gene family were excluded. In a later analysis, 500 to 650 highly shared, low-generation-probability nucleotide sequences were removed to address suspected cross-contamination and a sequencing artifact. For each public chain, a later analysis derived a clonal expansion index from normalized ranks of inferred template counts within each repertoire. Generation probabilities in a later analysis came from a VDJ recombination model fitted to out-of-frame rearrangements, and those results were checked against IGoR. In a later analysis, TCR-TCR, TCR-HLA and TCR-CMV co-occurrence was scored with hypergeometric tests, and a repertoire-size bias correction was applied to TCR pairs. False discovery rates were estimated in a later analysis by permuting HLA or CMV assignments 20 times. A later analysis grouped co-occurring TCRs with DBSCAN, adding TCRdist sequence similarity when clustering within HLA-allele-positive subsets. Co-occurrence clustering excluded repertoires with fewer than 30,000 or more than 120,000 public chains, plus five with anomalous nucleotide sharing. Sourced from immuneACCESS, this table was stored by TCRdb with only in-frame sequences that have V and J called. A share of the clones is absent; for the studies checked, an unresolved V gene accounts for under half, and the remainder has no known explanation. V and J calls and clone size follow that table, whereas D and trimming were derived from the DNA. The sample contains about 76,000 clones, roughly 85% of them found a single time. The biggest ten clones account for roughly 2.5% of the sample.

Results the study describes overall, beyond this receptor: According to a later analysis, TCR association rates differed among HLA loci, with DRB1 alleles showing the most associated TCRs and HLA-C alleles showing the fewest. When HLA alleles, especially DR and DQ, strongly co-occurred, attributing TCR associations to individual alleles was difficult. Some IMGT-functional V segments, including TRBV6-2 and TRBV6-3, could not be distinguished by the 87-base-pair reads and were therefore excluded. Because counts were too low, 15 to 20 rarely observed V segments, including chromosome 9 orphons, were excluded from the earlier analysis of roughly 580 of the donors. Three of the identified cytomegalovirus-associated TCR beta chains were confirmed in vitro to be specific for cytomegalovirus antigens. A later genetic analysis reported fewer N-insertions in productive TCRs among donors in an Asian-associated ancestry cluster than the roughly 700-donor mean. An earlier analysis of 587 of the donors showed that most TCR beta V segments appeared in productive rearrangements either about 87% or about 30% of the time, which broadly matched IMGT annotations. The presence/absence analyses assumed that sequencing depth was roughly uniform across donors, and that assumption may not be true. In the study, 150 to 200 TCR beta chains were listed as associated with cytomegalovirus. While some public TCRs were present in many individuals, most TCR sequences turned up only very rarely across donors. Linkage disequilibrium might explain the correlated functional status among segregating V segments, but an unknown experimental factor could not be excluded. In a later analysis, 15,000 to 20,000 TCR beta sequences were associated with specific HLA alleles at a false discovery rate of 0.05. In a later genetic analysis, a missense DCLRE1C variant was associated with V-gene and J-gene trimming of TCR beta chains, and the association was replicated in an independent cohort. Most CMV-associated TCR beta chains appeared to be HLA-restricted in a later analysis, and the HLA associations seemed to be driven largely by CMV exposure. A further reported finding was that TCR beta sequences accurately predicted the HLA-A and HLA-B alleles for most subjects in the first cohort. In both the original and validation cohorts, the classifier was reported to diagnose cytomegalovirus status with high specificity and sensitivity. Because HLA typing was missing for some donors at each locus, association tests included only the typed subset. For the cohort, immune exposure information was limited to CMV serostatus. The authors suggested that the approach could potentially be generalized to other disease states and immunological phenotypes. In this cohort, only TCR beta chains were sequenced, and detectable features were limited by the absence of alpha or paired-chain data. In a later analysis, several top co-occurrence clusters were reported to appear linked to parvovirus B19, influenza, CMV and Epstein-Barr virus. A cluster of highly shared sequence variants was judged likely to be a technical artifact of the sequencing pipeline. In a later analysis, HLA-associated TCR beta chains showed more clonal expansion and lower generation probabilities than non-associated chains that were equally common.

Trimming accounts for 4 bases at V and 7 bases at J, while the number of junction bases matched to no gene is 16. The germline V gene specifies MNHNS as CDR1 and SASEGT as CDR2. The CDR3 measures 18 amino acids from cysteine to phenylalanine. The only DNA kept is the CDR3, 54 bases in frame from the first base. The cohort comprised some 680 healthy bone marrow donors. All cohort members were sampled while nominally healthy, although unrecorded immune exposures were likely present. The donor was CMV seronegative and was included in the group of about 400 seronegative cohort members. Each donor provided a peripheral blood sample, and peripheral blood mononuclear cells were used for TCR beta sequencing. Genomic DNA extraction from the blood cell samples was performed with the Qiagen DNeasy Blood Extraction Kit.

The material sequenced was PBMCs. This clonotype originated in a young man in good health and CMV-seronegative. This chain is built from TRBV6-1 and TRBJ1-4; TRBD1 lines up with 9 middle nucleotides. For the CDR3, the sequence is CASSGSGTGLLSGEKLFF. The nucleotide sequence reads TGTGCCAGCAGTGGATCCGGGACAGGGCTCCTTAGTGGTGAAAAACTGTTTTTT.